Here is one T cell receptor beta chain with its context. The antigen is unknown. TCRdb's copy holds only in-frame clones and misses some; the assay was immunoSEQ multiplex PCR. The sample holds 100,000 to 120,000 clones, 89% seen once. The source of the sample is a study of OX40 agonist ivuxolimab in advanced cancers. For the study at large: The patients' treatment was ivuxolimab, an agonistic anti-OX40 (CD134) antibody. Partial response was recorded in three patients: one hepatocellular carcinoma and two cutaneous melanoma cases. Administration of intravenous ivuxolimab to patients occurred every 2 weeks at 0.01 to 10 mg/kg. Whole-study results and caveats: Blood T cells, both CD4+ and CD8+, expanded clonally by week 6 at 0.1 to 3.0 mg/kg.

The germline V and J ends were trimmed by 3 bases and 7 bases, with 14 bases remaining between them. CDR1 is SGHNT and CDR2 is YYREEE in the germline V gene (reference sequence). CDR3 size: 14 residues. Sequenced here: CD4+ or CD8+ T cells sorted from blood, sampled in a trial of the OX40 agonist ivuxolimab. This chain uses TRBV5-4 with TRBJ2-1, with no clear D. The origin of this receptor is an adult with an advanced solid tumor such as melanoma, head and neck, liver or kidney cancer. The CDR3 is CASSSPGARNEQFF. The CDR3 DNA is TGTGCCAGCAGCTCTCCTGGTGCCCGGAATGAGCAGTTCTTC.